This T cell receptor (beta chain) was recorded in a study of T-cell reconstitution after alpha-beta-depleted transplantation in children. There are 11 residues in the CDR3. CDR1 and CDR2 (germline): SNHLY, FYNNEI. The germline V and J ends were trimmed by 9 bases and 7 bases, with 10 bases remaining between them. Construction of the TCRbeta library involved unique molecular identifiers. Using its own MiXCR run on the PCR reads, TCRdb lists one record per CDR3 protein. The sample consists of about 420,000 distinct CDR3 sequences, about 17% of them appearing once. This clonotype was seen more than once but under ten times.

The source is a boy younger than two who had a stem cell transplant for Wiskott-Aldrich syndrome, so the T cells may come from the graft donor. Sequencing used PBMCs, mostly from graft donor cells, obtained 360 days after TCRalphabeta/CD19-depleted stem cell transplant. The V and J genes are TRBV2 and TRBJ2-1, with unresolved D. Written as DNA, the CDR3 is TGTGCCAGTATTTACAATAATGAGCAGTTCTTC. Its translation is CASIYNNEQFF.